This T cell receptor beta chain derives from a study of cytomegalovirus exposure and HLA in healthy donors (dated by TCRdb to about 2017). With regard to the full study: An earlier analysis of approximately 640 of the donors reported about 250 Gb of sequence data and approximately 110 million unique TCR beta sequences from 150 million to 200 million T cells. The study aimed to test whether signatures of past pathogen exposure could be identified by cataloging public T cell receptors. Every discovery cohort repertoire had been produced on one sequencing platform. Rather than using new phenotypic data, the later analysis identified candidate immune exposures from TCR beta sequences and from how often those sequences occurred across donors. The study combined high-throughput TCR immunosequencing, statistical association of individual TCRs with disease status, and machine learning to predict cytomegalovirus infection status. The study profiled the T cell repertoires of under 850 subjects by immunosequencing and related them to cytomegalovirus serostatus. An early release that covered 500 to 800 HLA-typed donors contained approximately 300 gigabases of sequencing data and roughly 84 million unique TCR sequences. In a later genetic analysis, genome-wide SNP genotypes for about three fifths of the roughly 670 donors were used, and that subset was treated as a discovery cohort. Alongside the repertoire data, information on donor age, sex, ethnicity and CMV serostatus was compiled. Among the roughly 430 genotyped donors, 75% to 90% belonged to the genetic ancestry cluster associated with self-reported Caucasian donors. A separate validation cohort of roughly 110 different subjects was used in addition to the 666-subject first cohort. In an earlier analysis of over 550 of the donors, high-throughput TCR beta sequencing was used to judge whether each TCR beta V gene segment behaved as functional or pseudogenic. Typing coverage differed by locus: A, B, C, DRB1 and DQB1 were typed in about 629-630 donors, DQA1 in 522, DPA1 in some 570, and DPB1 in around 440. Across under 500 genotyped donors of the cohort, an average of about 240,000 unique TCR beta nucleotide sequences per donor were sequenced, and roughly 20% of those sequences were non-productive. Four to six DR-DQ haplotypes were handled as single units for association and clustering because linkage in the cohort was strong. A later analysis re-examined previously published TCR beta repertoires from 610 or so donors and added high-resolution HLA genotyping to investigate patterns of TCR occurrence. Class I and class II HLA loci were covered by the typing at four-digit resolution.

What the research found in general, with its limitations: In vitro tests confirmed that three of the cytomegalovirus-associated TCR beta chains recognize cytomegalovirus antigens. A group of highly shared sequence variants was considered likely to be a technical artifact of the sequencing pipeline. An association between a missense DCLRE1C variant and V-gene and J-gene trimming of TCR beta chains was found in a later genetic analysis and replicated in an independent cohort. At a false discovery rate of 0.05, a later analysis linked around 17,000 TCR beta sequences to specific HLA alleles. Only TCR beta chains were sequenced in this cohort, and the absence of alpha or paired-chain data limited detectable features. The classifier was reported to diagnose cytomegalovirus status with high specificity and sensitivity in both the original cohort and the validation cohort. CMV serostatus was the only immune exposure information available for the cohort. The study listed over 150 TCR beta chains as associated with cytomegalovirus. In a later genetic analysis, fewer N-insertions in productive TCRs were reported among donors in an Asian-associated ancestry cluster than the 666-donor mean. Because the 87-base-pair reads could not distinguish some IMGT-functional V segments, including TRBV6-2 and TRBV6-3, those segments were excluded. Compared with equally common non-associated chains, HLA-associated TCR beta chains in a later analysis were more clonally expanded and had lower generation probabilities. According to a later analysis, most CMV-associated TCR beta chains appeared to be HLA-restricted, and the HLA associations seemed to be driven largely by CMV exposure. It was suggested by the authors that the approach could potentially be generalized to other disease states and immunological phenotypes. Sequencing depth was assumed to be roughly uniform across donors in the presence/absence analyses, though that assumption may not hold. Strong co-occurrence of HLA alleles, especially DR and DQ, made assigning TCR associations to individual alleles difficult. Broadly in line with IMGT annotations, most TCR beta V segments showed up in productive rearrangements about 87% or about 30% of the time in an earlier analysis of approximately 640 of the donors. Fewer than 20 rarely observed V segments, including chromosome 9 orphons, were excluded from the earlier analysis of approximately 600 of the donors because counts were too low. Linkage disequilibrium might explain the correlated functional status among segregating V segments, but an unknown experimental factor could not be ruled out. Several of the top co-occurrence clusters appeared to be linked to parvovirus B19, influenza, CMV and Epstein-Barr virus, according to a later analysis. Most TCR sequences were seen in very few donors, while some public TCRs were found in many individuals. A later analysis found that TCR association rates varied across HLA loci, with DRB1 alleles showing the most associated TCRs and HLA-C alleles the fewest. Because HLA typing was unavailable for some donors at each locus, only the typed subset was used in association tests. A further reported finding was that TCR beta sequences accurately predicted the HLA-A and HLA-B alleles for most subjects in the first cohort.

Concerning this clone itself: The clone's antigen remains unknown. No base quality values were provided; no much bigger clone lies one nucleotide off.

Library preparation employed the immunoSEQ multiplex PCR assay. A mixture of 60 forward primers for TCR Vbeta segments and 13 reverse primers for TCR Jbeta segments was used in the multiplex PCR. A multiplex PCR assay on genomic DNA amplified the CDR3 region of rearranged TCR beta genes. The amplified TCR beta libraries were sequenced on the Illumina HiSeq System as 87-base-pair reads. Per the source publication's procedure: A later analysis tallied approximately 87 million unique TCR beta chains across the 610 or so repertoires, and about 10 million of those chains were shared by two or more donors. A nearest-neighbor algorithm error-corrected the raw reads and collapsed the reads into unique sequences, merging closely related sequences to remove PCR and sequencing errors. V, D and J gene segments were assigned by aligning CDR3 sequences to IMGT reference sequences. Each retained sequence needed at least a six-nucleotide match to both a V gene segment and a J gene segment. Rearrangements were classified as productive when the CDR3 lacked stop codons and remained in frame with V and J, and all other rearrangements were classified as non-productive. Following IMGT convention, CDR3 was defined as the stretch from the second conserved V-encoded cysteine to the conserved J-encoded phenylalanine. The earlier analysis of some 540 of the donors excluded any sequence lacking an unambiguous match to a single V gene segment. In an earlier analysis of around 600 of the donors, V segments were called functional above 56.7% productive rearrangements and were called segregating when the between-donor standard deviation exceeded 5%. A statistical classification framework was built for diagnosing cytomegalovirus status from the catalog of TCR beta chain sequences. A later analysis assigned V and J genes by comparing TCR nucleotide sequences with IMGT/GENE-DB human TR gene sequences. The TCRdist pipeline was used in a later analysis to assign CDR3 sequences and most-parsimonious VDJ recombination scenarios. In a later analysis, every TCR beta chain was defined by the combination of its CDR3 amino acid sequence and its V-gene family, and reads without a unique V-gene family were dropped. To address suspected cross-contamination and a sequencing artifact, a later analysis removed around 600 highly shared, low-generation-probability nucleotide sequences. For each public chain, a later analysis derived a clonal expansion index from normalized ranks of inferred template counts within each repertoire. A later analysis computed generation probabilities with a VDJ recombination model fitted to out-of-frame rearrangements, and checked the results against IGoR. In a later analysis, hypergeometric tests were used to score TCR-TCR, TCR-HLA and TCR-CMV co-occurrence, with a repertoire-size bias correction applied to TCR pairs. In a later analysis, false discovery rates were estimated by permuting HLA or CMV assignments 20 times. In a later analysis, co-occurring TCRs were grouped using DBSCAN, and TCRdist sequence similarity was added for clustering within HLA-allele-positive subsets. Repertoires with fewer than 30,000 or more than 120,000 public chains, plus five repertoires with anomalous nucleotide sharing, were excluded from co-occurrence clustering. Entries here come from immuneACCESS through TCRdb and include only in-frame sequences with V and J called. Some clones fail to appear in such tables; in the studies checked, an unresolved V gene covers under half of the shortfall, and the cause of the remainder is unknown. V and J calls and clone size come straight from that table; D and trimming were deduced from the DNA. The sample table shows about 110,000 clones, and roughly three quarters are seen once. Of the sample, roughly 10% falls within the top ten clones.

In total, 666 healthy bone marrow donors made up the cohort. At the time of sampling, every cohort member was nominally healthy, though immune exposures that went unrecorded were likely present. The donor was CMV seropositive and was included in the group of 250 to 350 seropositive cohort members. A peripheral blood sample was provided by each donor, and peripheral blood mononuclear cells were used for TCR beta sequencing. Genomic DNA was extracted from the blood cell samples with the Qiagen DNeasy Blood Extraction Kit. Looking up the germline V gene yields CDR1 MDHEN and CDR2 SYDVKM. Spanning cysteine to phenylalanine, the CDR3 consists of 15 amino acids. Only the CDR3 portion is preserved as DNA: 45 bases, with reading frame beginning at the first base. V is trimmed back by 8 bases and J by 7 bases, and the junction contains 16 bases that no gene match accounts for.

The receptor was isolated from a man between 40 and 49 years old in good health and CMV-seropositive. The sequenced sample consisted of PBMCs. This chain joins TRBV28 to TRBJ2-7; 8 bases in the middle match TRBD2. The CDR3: CASGGLAGASREQYF. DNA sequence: TGTGCCAGCGGCGGTCTAGCGGGTGCATCACGGGAGCAGTACTTC.